This T cell receptor (beta chain) was captured by sequencing in a study of Graves' ophthalmopathy and Graves' hyperthyroidism. Looking at the study overall: Peripheral blood was obtained at first diagnosis, ahead of any treatment.

Study results and limitations: A model of 13 signatures distinguished ophthalmopathy from stable hyperthyroidism at around 90% sensitivity and 81.08% specificity.

The length of the CDR3 is 15 residues. Germline loops: CDR1 DFQATT, CDR2 SNEGSKA (reference sequence). Trimming removed 6 bases from V and 4 bases from J; junction bases left unmatched: 12. Transcripts of RNA were the source for amplifying TCR beta CDR3 regions. Second-round multiplex PCR came after first-round RT-PCR with HTBI primers. TCRdb re-analysed the multiplex PCR reads in MiXCR, keeping a single row per CDR3 protein. The sample lists 300,000 or so distinct CDR3 sequences, roughly a sixth occurring once. This clonotype has a count of ten or more. Its antigen is currently unknown. Sample: peripheral blood. This clonotype was obtained from an adult man with Graves' ophthalmopathy. The V and J genes are TRBV20-1 and TRBJ2-7, with 10 positions matching TRBD1. In DNA form, the CDR3 reads TGCAGTGCCCCTTCCCGGGACAGGGGTATGTACGAGCAGTACTTC. It translates to CSAPSRDRGMYEQYF.